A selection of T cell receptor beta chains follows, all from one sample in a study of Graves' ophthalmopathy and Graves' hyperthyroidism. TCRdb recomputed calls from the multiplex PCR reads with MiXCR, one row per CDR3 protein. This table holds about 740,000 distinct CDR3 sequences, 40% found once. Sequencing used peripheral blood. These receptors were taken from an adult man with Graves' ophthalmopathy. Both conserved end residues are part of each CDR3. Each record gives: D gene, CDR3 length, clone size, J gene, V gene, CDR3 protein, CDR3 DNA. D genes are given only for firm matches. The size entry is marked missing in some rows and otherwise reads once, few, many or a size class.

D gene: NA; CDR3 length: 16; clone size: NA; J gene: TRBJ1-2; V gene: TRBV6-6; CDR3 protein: CASSYLSGEANYGYTF; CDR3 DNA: TGTGCCAGCAGTTACTTGTCAGGCGAGGCTAACTATGGCTACACCTTC
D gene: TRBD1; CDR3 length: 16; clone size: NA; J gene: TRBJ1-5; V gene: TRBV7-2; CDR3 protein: CASSLGGQGGFPPQHF; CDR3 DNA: TGTGCCAGCAGCTTAGGTGGACAGGGTGGTTTTCCGCCCCAGCATTTT
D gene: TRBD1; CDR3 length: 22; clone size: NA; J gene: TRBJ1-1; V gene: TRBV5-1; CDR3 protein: CASSLDSGQGSKLLPMNTEAFF; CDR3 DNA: TGCGCCAGCAGCTTGGACTCAGGACAGGGGTCTAAATTGCTTCCGATGAACACTGAAGCTTTCTTT
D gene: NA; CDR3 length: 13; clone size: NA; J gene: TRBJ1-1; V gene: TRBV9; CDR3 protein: CASTGGPNTEAFF; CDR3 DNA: TGTGCCAGTACCGGGGGGCCGAACACTGAAGCTTTCTTT
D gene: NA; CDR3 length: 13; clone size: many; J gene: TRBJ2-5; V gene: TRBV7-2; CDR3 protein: CASSLDTLKTQYF; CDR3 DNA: TGTGCCAGCAGCTTAGACACGTTGAAGACCCAGTACTTC
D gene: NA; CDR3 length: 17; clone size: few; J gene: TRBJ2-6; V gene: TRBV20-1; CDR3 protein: CSARSGTGFSGANVLTF; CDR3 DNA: TGCAGTGCTAGGTCCGGGACCGGATTCTCTGGGGCCAACGTCCTGACTTTC
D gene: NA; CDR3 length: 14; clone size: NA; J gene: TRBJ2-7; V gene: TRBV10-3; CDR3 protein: CASGNPGLSYEQYF; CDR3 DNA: TGTGCCAGCGGAAACCCGGGACTTAGCTACGAGCAGTACTTC
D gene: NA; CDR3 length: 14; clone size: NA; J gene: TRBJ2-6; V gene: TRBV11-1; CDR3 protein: CASSQSPGANVLTF; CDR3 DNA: TGTGCCAGCAGTCAATCCCCTGGGGCCAACGTCCTGACTTTC
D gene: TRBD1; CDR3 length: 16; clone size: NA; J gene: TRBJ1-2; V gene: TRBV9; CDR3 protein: CASSVGGTGDIYGYTF; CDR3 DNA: TGTGCCAGCAGCGTAGGTGGGACAGGGGACATCTATGGCTACACCTTC
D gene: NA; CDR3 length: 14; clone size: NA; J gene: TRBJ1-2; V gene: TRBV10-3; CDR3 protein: CASSLSSRTYGYTF; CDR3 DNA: TGTGCCAGCAGTTTATCGAGTCGGACCTATGGCTACACATTC
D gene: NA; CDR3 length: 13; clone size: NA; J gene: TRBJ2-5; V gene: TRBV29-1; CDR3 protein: CSVGGWDGNTQYF; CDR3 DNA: TGCAGCGTTGGCGGCTGGGATGGAAACACCCAGTACTTC
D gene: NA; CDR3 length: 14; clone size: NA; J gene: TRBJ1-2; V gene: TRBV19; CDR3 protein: CASSIPGQNRGYTF; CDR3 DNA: TGTGCCAGTAGTATTCCAGGGCAAAATCGGGGCTACACCTTC
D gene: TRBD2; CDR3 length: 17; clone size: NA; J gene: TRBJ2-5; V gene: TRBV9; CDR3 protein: CASSVGTSGGAEETRYF; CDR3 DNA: TGTGCCAGCAGCGTAGGTACTAGCGGGGGGGCCGAAGAGACCCGGTACTTC
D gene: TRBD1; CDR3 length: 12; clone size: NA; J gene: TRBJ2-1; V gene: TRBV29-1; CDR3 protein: CSVGTDYNEQFF; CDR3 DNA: TGCAGCGTGGGGACAGACTACAATGAGCAGTTCTTC
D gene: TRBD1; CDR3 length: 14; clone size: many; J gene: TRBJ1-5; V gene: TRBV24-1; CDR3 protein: CASEGDRSNQPQHF; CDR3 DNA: TGTGCCAGCGAGGGGGACAGGAGCAATCAGCCCCAGCATTTT
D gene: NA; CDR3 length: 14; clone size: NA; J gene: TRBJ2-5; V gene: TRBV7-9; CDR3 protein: CASREPGRGETQYF; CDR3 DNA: TGTGCCAGCAGGGAGCCGGGGCGAGGGGAGACCCAGTACTTC
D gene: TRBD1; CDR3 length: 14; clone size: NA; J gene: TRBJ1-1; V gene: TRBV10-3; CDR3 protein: CASRTGTGDTEAFF; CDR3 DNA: TGTGCCAGCAGAACCGGGACAGGGGACACTGAAGCTTTCTTT
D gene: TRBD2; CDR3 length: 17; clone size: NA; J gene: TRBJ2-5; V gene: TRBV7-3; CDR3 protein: CASSLTGTGGARETQYF; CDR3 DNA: TGTGCCAGCAGCTTAACCGGAACCGGGGGGGCTCGGGAGACCCAGTACTTC
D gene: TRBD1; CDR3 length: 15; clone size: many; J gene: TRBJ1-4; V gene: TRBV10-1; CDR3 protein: CASSMRQGVGEKLFF; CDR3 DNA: TGCGCCAGCAGCATGCGACAGGGAGTAGGGGAAAAACTGTTTTTT
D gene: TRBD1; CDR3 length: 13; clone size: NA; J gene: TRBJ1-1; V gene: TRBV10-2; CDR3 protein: CASGAGGETEAFF; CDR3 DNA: TGCGCCAGCGGAGCAGGGGGCGAAACTGAAGCTTTCTTT
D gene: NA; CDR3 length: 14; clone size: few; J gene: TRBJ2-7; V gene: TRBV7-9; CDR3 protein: CASSLRGTPYEQYF; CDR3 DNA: TGTGCCAGCAGCCTCCGGGGTACCCCCTACGAGCAGTACTTC
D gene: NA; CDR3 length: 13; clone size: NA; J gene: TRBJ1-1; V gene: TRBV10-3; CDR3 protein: CAIRGDGNTEAFF; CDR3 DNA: TGTGCCATCAGGGGGGACGGGAACACTGAAGCTTTCTTT
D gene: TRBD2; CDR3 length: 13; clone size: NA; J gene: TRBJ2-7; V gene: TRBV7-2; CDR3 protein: CASSSPGGAEQYF; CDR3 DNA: TGTGCCAGCAGCTCCCCCGGGGGGGCCGAGCAGTACTTC
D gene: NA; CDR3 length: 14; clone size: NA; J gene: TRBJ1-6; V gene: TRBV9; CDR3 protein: CASSLANRNSPLHF; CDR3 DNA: TGTGCCAGCAGCTTAGCGAACAGGAATTCACCCCTCCACTTT
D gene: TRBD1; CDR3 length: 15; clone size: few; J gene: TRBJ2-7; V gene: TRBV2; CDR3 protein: CASSDPQGAVYEQYF; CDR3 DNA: TGTGCCAGCAGTGACCCACAGGGGGCAGTCTACGAGCAGTACTTC
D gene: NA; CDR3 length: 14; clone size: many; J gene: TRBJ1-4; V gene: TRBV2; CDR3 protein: CASTSGQGQEKLFF; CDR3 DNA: TGTGCCAGCACCTCCGGGCAGGGACAAGAAAAACTGTTTTTT
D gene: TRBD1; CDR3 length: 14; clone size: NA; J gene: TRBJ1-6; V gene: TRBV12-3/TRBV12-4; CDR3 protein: CASNPGTGFPPLHF; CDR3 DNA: TGTGCCAGCAACCCCGGGACAGGGTTCCCACCCCTCCACTTT
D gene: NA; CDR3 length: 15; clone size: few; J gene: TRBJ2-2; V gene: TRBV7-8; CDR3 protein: CASSARTARTGELFF; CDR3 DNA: TGTGCCAGCAGCGCGCGGACAGCAAGAACCGGGGAGCTGTTTTTT
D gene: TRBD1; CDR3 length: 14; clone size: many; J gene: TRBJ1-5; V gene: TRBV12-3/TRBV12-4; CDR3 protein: CASSPRDRAQPQHF; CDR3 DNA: TGTGCCAGCAGTCCGAGGGACAGGGCGCAGCCCCAGCATTTT
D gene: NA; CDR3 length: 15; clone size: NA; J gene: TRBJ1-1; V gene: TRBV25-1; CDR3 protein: CASSLWGARNTEAFF; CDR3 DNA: TGTGCCAGCAGTTTATGGGGGGCGAGGAACACTGAAGCTTTCTTT
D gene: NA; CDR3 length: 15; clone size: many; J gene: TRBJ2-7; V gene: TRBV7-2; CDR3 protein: CASSLARRDPYEQYF; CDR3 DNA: TGTGCCAGCAGCTTAGCTCGGAGGGATCCGTACGAGCAGTACTTC
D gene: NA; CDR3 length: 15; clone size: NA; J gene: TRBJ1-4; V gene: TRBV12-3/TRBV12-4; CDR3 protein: CASSHQGGGNEKLFF; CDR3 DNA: TGTGCCAGCAGTCACCAGGGTGGGGGCAATGAAAAACTGTTTTTT
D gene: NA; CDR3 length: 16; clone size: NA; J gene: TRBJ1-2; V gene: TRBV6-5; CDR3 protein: CASRIDTGTLGGGYTF; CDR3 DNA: TGTGCCAGCAGAATCGACACCGGGACGCTGGGGGGTGGCTACACCTTC
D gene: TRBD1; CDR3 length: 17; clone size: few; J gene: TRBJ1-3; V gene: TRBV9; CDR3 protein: CASSAKGTALSGNTIYF; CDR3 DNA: TGTGCCAGCAGCGCGAAAGGGACAGCACTCTCTGGAAACACCATATATTTT
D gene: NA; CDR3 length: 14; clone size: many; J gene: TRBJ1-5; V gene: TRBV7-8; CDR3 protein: CASSTGSADQPQHF; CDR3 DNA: TGTGCCAGCAGCACCGGCTCTGCAGATCAGCCCCAGCATTTT
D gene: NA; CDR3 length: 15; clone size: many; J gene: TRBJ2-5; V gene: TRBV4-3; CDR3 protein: CASSQSGGPQETQYF; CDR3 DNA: TGCGCCAGCAGCCAATCTGGAGGGCCTCAAGAGACCCAGTACTTC
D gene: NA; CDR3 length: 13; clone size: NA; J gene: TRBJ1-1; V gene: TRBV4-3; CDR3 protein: CASSQGGVTEAFF; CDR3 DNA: TGCGCCAGCAGCCAAGGGGGGGTGACCGAAGCTTTCTTT